Below, 4 T cell receptor beta chains from the same sample are listed, as sequenced in a study of shared clonotypes between healthy human individuals. Repertoires were generated with immunoSEQ multiplex PCR, while TCRdb's copy carries only in-frame clones and drops some. The sample shows some 1,100,000 clones, about four fifths of them seen only once. Material for sequencing was memory CD4+ T cells from PBMCs. Subset reported: CD45RA-negative fraction. These receptors all stem from a man aged 18 to 29 in good health. Some clones in this sample may be carry-over from other donors' samples.

This clone was seen repeatedly, ten times or more. The chain carries TRBV30 and TRBJ2-4; TRBD1 is a possible D gene (7 bases). Germline-derived CDR1 and CDR2 are GTSNPN and SVGIG (reference sequence). There are 14 residues in the CDR3. The V and J ends lost 6 bases and 3 bases respectively, with 15 bases between them. In nucleotides, the CDR3 is TGTGCCTGCGAGGCGGGGACAGTCAAAAACATTCAGTACTTC. Protein: CACEAGTVKNIQYF. Looking up the rest from reference TRBV30 and TRBJ2-4 gives the full variable domain: SQTIHQWPATLVQPVGSPLSLECTVEGTSNPNLYWYRQAAGRGLQLLFYSVGIGQISSEVPQNLSASRPQDRQFILSSKKLLLSDSGFYLCACEAGTVKNIQYFGAGTRLSVL.

The rearrangement uses TRBV5-6 and TRBJ2-7; 13 bases align to TRBD2. The CDR3 is 15 amino acids. CDR1 is SGHDT and CDR2 is YYEEEE in the germline V gene. Germline trimming cut 4 bases from V and 2 bases from J; bases unmatched to any gene: 3. This chain's CDR3 is CASSRLAGGTYEQYF. CDR3 DNA sequence: TGTGCCAGCAGCCGACTAGCGGGAGGAACCTACGAGCAGTACTTC.

The chain employs TRBV2 and TRBJ2-1, with 9 bases fitting TRBD2. Germline values: CDR1 SNHLY, CDR2 FYNNEI. The CDR3 is 17 amino acids. V lost 6 bases, J lost 6 bases, and 15 bases stayed unmatched. The CDR3 DNA follows: TGTGCCAGCAGGGACTTTAGCGGGAGTTTTAGGGCCAATGAGCAGTTCTTC. Protein product: CASRDFSGSFRANEQFF.

This clone was detected once. The rearrangement links TRBV4-2 to TRBJ1-1; TRBD1 aligns across 9 bases. Germline V lookup: CDR1 LGHNA, CDR2 YNFKEQ. This CDR3 is built from 16 residues. V dropped 3 bases and J dropped 1; count of bases not matched to a gene: 6. CDR3 in DNA: TGTGCCAGCAGCCACCGACAGGGGGAAGGGAACACTGAAGCTTTCTTT. Translated, it gives CASSHRQGEGNTEAFF.